This paragraph reports one T cell receptor beta chain. Its antigen is not known. The sample comes from a study of T cells expressing NK-cell markers. The overall study: Of eight sequenced donors, seven were HCMV-seropositive and one HCMV-seronegative. Study results and caveats: In about 6 donors, dominant NKG2C+ clonotypes were roughly 1.0-8% of CD8+ T cells.

5'RACE template switching with UMIs produced the TCR beta cDNA. TCRdb re-called the 5' RACE reads, yielding one record per CDR3 amino acid sequence without DNA. The sample has about 260,000 distinct CDR3 sequences. The CDR3 is 17 amino acids. The germline gives CDR1 MGHDK, CDR2 SYGVNS. The sequence came from a young man in good health. The J gene is TRBJ2-1, the V gene TRBV25-1; the TCRdb call, TRBD1, lacks DNA for checking. Material for sequencing was blood T cells: a sorted CD56 or NKG2C T cell subset, CD4+ or CD8+ T cells, or bulk PBMC T cells (not recorded which). CDR3 protein: CASSVDSGTGGYNEQFF.